This passage covers 24 T cell receptor beta chains from one sample sequenced in a study of blood T cell repertoires in COVID-19. Profiled with immunoSEQ multiplex PCR; TCRdb holds only in-frame clones, not every one. The data contain 110,000 or so clones, 70% to 90% of them singletons. The sample was peripheral blood. These receptors came from a woman in her 70s who had recovered from COVID-19.

This sequence joins TRBV20-1 and TRBJ1-3; no clear D. Trimming cost V 3 bases and J 4 bases, with 13 bases left between them. The CDR3 runs to 14 residues. Germline V gene data show CDR1 as DFQATT and CDR2 as SNEGSKA (reference sequence). The CDR3 sequence is CSASQLRGGNTIYF. Written as DNA, the CDR3 is TGCAGTGCTAGTCAACTTCGAGGAGGAAACACCATATATTTT.

In this sample, this clone turned up once. The chain combines TRBV5-5 with TRBJ2-2; 10 bases fit TRBD2. The CDR3 covers 18 residues. CDR1 is SGHKS, CDR2 YYEKEE, per germline (reference sequence). V was pared by 6 bases and J by 7 bases, with 18 bases of the junction left unmatched. The CDR3 sequence: CASTPALRAGGPGGELFF. The CDR3 nucleotides read TGTGCCAGCACCCCAGCCCTGAGAGCGGGAGGGCCCGGCGGGGAGCTGTTTTTT.

The rearrangement uses TRBV14 and TRBJ2-5; possible D gene TRBD2, 6 bases. Germline CDR1 and CDR2: SGHDN and FVKESK. Trimming took 3 bases from V and 4 from J, leaving 9 bases between them. The CDR3 loop spans 13 amino acids. The CDR3 protein is CASSHLGGETQYF. CDR3 sequence (DNA): TGTGCCAGCAGCCATTTGGGGGGAGAGACCCAGTACTTC.

This rearrangement joins TRBV10-3 to TRBJ1-5, with D possibly matching TRBD1 (6 bases). Germline V gene sequence: CDR1 ENHRY, CDR2 SYGVKD. V lost 0 bases, J lost 7 bases, and 13 bases lay in between. The CDR3 runs to 15 residues. The CDR3 nucleotides read TGTGCCATCAGTGAGTCGGGGACATCCTCCCAGCCCCAGCATTTT. The encoded protein is CAISESGTSSQPQHF.

This chain's CDR3 is CASSSDGTGRAFF. CDR3 in DNA: TGTGCCAGCAGCTCCGACGGGACAGGGAGAGCTTTCTTT. The V gene is TRBV7-9, the J gene TRBJ1-1; TRBD1 matches at 9 bases. V dropped 4 bases and J dropped 10; count of bases not matched to a gene: 7. The length of the CDR3 is 13 residues. Germline V CDR1 and CDR2: SEHNR, FQNEAQ (reference sequence).

This clone was seen more than once but under ten times. This chain uses TRBV6-5 with TRBJ1-1, with D maybe TRBD1 (5 bases). CDR3 length: 13 residues. Germline assignment: CDR1 MNHEY and CDR2 SVGAGI. Trimming removed 6 bases at V and 1 base at J, with 9 bases between. CDR3 sequence reads: CASSSGQNTEAFF. As DNA, the CDR3 is TGTGCCAGCAGCTCCGGACAGAACACTGAAGCTTTCTTT.

The chain recombines TRBV3-1 (or the pseudogene TRBV3-2) with TRBJ2-3, with 10 nucleotides matching TRBD1. This CDR3 contains 18 residues. Trimming took 0 bases from V and 1 from J; bases not matched to a gene: 7. In germline, CDR1 is LGHDT, CDR2 YNNKEL (reference sequence). The CDR3 protein is CASSQDEDRGQRTDTQYF. Here the CDR3 DNA reads TGTGCCAGCAGCCAAGACGAAGACAGGGGGCAACGCACAGATACGCAGTATTTT.

This chain connects TRBV2 to TRBJ2-3; D unclear. The CDR3 consists of 14 residues. CDR1 SNHLY and CDR2 FYNNEI come from the germline V gene. V was shortened by 4 bases and J by 4 bases, with 12 bases between the two germline ends. CDR3 nucleotides: TGTGCCAGCAGTGGTTCTAGAAGCCCAGATACGCAGTATTTT. This codes for CASSGSRSPDTQYF.

J is TRBJ1-4 and V is TRBV14; no definite D call. The V end was cut by 0 bases, the J end by 4 bases, with 9 bases between. The germline V gene has CDR1 SGHDN and CDR2 FVKESK. This CDR3 is 15 amino acids long. In DNA, the CDR3 is TGTGCCAGCAGCCAAGATTACGGTTATAATGAAAAACTGTTTTTT. Encoded protein: CASSQDYGYNEKLFF.

This sequence joins TRBV7-2 and TRBJ1-3; D is ambiguous. The CDR3 runs 14 residues. Germline V gene sequence: CDR1 SGHTA, CDR2 FQGNSA. Trimming stripped 1 base from V and 0 bases from J, with 4 bases between. CDR3 coding DNA: TGTGCCAGCAGCTTAGGAGGCTCTGGAAACACCATATATTTT. Amino acids: CASSLGGSGNTIYF.

The chain carries TRBV5-1 and TRBJ2-5; 11 bases align to TRBD1. From germline, CDR1 is SGHRS and CDR2 YFSETQ. The CDR3 loop spans 15 amino acids. V gave up 2 bases and J gave up 2 bases; unmatched junction bases: 2. CDR3 amino acids: CASSFGTGGQETQYF. The CDR3 coding sequence is TGCGCCAGCAGCTTCGGGACAGGGGGTCAAGAGACCCAGTACTTC. The full variable domain, completed using reference TRBV5-1 and TRBJ2-5, is KAGVTQTPRYLIKTRGQQVTLSCSPISGHRSVSWYQQTPGQGLQFLFEYFSETQRNKGNFPGRFSGRQFSNSRSEMNVSTLELGDSALYLCASSFGTGGQETQYFGPGTRLLVL.

This rearrangement joins TRBV18 to TRBJ1-4; D uncertain. Trimming stripped 0 bases from V and 2 bases from J, with 4 bases between. The CDR3 spans 14 residues. CDR1 is KGHSH, CDR2 LQKENI, per germline. CDR3 sequence reads: CASSPPSTNEKLFF. CDR3 nucleotides: TGTGCCAGCTCACCACCGTCGACTAATGAAAAACTGTTTTTT.

The chain joins TRBV28 to TRBJ2-1, with a weak D call TRBD2 (5 bases). The V gene's germline CDR1 is MDHEN and CDR2 SYDVKM. V lost 6 bases and J 8 bases, leaving 11 bases between the germline ends. The CDR3 spans 12 residues. The CDR3: CASSPGLHEQFF. The CDR3 DNA follows: TGTGCCAGCAGCCCCGGACTGCATGAGCAGTTCTTC.

The rearrangement joins TRBV18 to TRBJ2-5; 8 bases match TRBD1. This CDR3 is built from 16 residues. Germline V gene sequence: CDR1 KGHSH, CDR2 LQKENI. V lost 6 bases, J lost 2 bases, and 11 bases stayed unmatched. The CDR3 spells CASSRPYQGAQETQYF. Written as DNA, the CDR3 is TGTGCCAGCTCTCGACCTTATCAGGGGGCTCAAGAGACCCAGTACTTC.

CDR3 loop: CASSQEGRRGYEQFF. CDR3 coding DNA: TGTGCCAGCAGCCAAGAAGGGAGGCGGGGGTATGAGCAGTTCTTC. The genes are TRBV4-2 and TRBJ2-1; 7 nucleotides align to TRBD2. The length of the CDR3 is 15 residues. Trimming at V came to 0 bases and at J to 8 bases, leaving 7 bases not matched to a gene. Germline V gene data show CDR1 as LGHNA and CDR2 as YNFKEQ.

Comments on this clone: The sample carries other DNA sequences with the same CDR3. The chain carries TRBV6-2 or TRBV6-3 and TRBJ2-7, with TRBD2 as a possible D gene (5 bases). This CDR3 is built from 11 residues. Germline V gene lookup returns CDR1 MNHEY and CDR2 SVGEGT. V was shortened by 5 bases and J by 5 bases, with 7 bases between the two germline ends. The DNA of the CDR3 is TGTGCCAGCAGTCGGGAAGACGAGCAGTACTTC. This translates into CASSREDEQYF.

This clone was seen only once. The rearrangement links TRBV28 to TRBJ2-2; 10 nucleotides line up with TRBD2. The germline CDR1 and CDR2 sequences are MDHEN and SYDVKM. The CDR3 is 17 residues long. The ends lost 5 bases at V and 3 bases at J; junction bases unmatched: 9. CDR3 DNA: TGTGCCAGCAGTGGCGTTAGCGGGAGGCAGGACACCGGGGAGCTGTTTTTT. This translates into CASSGVSGRQDTGELFF.

This chain links TRBV1 with TRBJ1-5; the table's D call, TRBD1, has no DNA check behind it. TRBV1 is recorded as a pseudogene. This CDR3 region has 14 residues. DNA of the CDR3: TGCACCGGGACAGACAAAGATAGCAATCAGCCCCAGCATTTT. Translating it yields CTGTDKDSNQPQHF.

This clone appeared a single time. V and J are TRBV2 and TRBJ1-5, with 9 bases aligning to TRBD1. Per the germline V gene, CDR1 is SNHLY and CDR2 is FYNNEI. The CDR3 sequence is 16 residues long. The junction had 13 bases not matched to a gene; V was cut back by 6 bases and J by 7 bases. This CDR3 reads CASSPGQGSLGQPQHF. The CDR3 nucleotides are TGTGCCAGCAGCCCGGGACAGGGTTCGCTCGGACAGCCCCAGCATTTT.

The chain carries TRBV18 and TRBJ2-7; 12 nucleotides line up with TRBD2. The CDR3 spans 17 residues. V was clipped by 6 bases and J by 0 bases; unmatched bases: 9. CDR1 is KGHSH and CDR2 is LQKENI in the germline V gene. The CDR3 sequence: CASSLGGLAGRSYEQYF. DNA for the CDR3: TGTGCCAGCTCCCTAGGCGGACTAGCGGGACGCTCCTACGAGCAGTACTTC.

V usage is TRBV6-5 and J usage is TRBJ1-1, with a tentative D call TRBD1 (5 bases). V was trimmed by 7 bases and J by 4 bases, leaving 10 bases between them. Germline assignment: CDR1 MNHEY and CDR2 SVGAGI. This CDR3 has 12 amino acids. The CDR3 region has the DNA TGTGCCAGCACCCAGGGTGGCACTGAAGCTTTCTTT. Encoded protein: CASTQGGTEAFF.

The chain has TRBV10-3 and TRBJ2-7, with unresolved D. V lost 10 bases and J lost 0, with 7 bases in between. Germline values: CDR1 ENHRY, CDR2 SYGVKD. CDR3 length: 11 residues. CDR3 DNA: TGTGCCACCCGTTCCTCCTACGAGCAGTACTTC. This encodes CATRSSYEQYF.

The DNA of the CDR3 is TGTGCCAGCAGCCACGACAGGGTCGGCACAGATACGCAGTATTTT. The encoded protein is CASSHDRVGTDTQYF. The chain combines TRBV7-8 with TRBJ2-3; 7 positions match TRBD1. Trimming removed 5 bases from V and 1 base from J; junction bases left unmatched: 6. This CDR3 is 15 amino acids long. CDR1 is SGHVS, CDR2 FQNEAQ, per germline.

This clone occurred a few times. This CDR3 is CASSSTLDHRYNEQFF. CDR3 bases: TGTGCCAGCAGTTCCACCTTAGACCACAGGTACAATGAGCAGTTCTTC. The rearrangement links TRBV28 to TRBJ2-1; possible D gene TRBD1, 5 bases. CDR3 length: 16 residues. The ends were cut back, 4 bases at V and 4 bases at J, with 17 bases in the middle. Germline V CDR1 and CDR2: MDHEN, SYDVKM.